This paragraph covers one T cell receptor (beta chain) sequence. CD8+ and CD4+ blood T cells underwent TCR beta sequencing. The multiple sclerosis control group consisted of treatment-naive patients whose relapsing-remitting disease, which was either stable or active, fulfilled revised McDonald criteria. It was negative isolation that provided the CD8+ and CD4+ T cells, whereas TEMRA cells were enriched by FACS. The data are from a study of CD8 T cells in Susac syndrome. When the RNA was reverse transcribed, random hexamers were used with an input of roughly 0.45 to 1 ug. immunoSEQ multiplex PCR amplified TCR beta CDR3 across 54 Vbeta, 13 Jbeta. TCRdb re-analysed the immunoSEQ multiplex PCR reads in MiXCR, keeping a single row per CDR3 protein. The sample has fewer than 150,000 distinct CDR3 sequences, about 90% seen once. CDR1 is SGHDT, CDR2 YYEEEE, per germline. The CDR3 is made up of 14 amino acids. V shed 6 bases and J shed 7 bases, with 20 bases lying between them.

The sequenced sample was CD8+ T cells from PBMCs. This clonotype was sampled from a human donor with multiple sclerosis. The V call is TRBV5-6, the J call TRBJ2-7; no firm D call. Written as DNA, the CDR3 is TGTGCCAGCAACCGTAAGTTGGTCTCTACGGAGCAGTACTTC. Translation gives CASNRKLVSTEQYF.